The clone carrying this T cell receptor beta chain was seen once. This specimen comes from a study of blood T cell repertoires in COVID-19. The method was immunoSEQ multiplex PCR; TCRdb's version includes in-frame clones alone and lacks a portion of them. The sample records about 210,000 clones, approximately 80% being singletons. V lost 4 bases, J lost 0 bases, and 10 bases lay in between. CDR3 length: 15 amino acids. Per the germline V gene, CDR1 is MGHRA and CDR2 is YSYEKL. Sequenced material: peripheral blood. This chain uses TRBV4-1 with TRBJ2-4; perhaps TRBD1 as D (5 bases). The sequence was obtained from a woman of 80 years or more with COVID-19, enrolled during active disease. In nucleotides, the CDR3 is TGCGCCAGCAGCCTCACACAGGTAGCCAAAAACATTCAGTACTTC. Translation gives CASSLTQVAKNIQYF.